This T cell receptor beta chain came from a study of blood T cell repertoires in COVID-19. Background on the study: There were acute and convalescent COVID-19 samples, and they came from the United States, Italy and Spain. T cells, B-cell-depleted T cells, or PBMCs supplied cDNA or gDNA.

As handled by the study authors: Amplified reference gene primers provided the basis for estimating nucleated cell counts. Only in-frame clones appear in the TCRdb table, and some are missing; sequencing was by immunoSEQ multiplex PCR. The V and J calls and clone size come from that table; D and trimming were worked out from the DNA. The data show about 170,000 clones, roughly 82% seen once. Trimming stripped 1 base from V and 6 bases from J, with 3 bases between. CDR1 and CDR2 (germline): GTSNPN, SVGIG (reference sequence). There are 11 residues in the CDR3. The chain links TRBV30 to TRBJ2-2; D is unresolved. Sequencing was done on a sample of peripheral blood. This TCR was sampled from a middle-aged woman with COVID-19, enrolled during active disease. The CDR3 nucleotides read TGTGCCTGGAGTGCGGCCGGGGAGCTGTTTTTT. This codes for CAWSAAGELFF. Complete variable domain (other parts from reference TRBV30 and TRBJ2-2): SQTIHQWPATLVQPVGSPLSLECTVEGTSNPNLYWYRQAAGRGLQLLFYSVGIGQISSEVPQNLSASRPQDRQFILSSKKLLLSDSGFYLCAWSAAGELFFGEGSRLTVL.